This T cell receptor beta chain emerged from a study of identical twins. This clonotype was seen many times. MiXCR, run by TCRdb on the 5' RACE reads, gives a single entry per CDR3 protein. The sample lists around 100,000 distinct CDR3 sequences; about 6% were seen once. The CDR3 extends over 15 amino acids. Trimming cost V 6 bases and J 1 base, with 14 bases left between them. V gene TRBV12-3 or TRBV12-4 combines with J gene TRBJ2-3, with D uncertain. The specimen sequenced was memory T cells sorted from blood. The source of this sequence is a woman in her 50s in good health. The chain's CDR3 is CASREVSLGTDTQYF. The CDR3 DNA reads TGTGCCAGCAGAGAAGTTAGCCTCGGCACAGATACGCAGTATTTT.